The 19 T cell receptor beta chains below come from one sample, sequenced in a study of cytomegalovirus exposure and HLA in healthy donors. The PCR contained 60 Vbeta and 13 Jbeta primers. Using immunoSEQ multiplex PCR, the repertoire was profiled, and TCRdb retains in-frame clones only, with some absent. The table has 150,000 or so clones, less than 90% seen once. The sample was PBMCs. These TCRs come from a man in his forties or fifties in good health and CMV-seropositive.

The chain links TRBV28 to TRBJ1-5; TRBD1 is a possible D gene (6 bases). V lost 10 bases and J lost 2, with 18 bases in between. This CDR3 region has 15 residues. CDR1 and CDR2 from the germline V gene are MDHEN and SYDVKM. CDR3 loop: CAILTSQGGNQPQHF. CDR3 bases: TGTGCCATCTTGACCTCACAGGGTGGCAATCAGCCCCAGCATTTT.

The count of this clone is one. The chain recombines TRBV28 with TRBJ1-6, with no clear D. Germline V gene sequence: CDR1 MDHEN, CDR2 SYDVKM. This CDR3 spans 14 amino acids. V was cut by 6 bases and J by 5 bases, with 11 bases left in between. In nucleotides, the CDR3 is TGTGCCAGCAGAGAGGGTTTTGATAATTCACCCCTCCACTTT. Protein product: CASREGFDNSPLHF.

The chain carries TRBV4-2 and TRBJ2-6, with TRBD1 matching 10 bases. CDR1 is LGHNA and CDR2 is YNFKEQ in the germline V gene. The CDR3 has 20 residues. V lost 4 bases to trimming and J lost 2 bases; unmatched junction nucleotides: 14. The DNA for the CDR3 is TGTGCCAGCAGCCTGACAGGGGGCGAGCCAATTCAAACTGGGGCCAACGTCCTGACTTTC. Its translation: CASSLTGGEPIQTGANVLTF.

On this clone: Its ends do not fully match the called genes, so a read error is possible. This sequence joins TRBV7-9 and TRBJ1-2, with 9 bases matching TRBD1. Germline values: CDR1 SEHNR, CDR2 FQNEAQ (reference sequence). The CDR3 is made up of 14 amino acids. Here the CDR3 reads CSSSLGTGSYGYTF. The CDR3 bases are TGTTCCAGCAGCTTGGGGACAGGGAGCTATGGCTACACCTTC.

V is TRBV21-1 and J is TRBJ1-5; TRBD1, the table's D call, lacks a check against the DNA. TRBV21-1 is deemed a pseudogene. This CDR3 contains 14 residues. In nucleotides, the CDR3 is TGTGCCAGCAGCATGACAGGGAAAGATCAGCCCCAGCATTTT. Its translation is CASSMTGKDQPQHF.

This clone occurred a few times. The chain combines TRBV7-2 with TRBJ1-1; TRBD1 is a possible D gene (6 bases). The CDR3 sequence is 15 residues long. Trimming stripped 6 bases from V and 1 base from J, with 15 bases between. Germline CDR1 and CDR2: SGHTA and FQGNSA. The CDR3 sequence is CASSPRGGRNTEAFF. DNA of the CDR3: TGTGCCAGCAGTCCGCGGGGGGGGCGGAACACTGAAGCTTTCTTT.

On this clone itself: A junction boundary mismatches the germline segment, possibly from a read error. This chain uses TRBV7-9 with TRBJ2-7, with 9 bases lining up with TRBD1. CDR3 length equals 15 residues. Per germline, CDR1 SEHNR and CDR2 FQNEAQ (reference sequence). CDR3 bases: TGTGCCAGCAGCCCTCAACAGGGGGCGGTCTACGAGCGGTACTTC. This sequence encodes CASSPQQGAVYERYF.

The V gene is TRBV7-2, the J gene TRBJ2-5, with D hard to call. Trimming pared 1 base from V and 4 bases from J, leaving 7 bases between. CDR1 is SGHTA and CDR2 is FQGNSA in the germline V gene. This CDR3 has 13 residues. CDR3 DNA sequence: TGTGCCAGCAGCTTAGAGCGCGGAGAGACCCAGTACTTC. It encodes CASSLERGETQYF. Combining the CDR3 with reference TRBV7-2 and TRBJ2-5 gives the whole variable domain GAGVSQSPSNKVTEKGKDVELRCDPISGHTALYWYRQSLGQGLEFLIYFQGNSAPDKSGLPSDRFSAERTGGSVSTLTIQRTQQEDSAVYLCASSLERGETQYFGPGTRLLVL.

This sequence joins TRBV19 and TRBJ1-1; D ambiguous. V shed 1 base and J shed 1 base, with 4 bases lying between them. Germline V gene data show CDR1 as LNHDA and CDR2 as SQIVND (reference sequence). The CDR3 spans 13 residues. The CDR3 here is CASSIARNTEAFF. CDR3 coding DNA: TGTGCCAGTAGTATAGCCAGGAACACTGAAGCTTTCTTT.

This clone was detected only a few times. The CDR3 DNA reads as TGCGCCAGCAGCTCCACAGGGGCGACCTACGAGCAGTACTTC. This gives the protein CASSSTGATYEQYF. This rearrangement joins TRBV5-1 to TRBJ2-7; 7 bases line up with TRBD1. V shed 3 bases, J shed 2 bases, and the junction held 5 bases outside the gene matches. The germline V gene has CDR1 SGHRS and CDR2 YFSETQ. This CDR3 is 14 amino acids long.

The DNA for the CDR3 is TGTGCCAGCAGCCCGCGACAGGGAACCTACGAGCAGTACTTC. This codes for CASSPRQGTYEQYF. The chain joins TRBV9 to TRBJ2-7, with 7 nucleotides matching TRBD1. The germline gives CDR1 SGDLS, CDR2 YYNGEE. V trimming: 4 bases; J trimming: 2 bases; junction bases outside the gene matches: 6. The CDR3 consists of 14 residues.

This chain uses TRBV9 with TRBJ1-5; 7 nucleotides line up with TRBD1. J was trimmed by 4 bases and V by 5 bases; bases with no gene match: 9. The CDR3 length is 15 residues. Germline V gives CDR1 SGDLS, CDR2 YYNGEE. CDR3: CASSLGGAGNQPQHF. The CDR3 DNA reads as TGTGCCAGCAGTCTAGGGGGCGCGGGGAATCAGCCCCAGCATTTT.

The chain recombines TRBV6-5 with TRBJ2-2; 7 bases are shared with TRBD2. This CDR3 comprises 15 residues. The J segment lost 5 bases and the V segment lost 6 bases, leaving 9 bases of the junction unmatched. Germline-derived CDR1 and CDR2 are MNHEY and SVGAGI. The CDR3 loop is CASRGGNQGTGELFF. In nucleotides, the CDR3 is TGTGCCAGCAGGGGGGGGAATCAGGGAACCGGGGAGCTGTTTTTT.

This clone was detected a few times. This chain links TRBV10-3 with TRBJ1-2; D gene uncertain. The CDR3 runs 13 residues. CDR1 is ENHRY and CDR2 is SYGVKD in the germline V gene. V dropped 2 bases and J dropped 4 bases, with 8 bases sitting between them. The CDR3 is CAISETVGYGYTF. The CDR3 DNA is TGTGCCATCAGTGAGACGGTTGGCTATGGCTACACCTTC.

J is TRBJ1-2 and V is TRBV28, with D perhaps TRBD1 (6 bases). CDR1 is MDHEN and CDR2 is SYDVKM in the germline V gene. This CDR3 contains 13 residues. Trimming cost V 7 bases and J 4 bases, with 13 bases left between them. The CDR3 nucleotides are TGTGCCAGCACCTCACAGGGTACCTATGGCTACACCTTC. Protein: CASTSQGTYGYTF.

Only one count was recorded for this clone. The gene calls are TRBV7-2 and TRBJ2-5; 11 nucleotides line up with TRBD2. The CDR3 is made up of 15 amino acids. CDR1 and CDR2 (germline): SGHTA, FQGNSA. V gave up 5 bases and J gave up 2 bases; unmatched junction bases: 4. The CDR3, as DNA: TGTGCCAGCAGCCCGGGACTAGCGGAACAAGAGACCCAGTACTTC. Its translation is CASSPGLAEQETQYF.

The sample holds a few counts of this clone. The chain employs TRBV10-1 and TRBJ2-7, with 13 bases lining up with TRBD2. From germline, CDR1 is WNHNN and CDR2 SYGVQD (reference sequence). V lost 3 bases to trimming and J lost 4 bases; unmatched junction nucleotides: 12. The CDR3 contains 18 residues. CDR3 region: CASSDPLGLAGAWYEQYF. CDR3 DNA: TGCGCCAGCAGTGATCCCCTCGGACTAGCGGGAGCGTGGTACGAGCAGTACTTC.

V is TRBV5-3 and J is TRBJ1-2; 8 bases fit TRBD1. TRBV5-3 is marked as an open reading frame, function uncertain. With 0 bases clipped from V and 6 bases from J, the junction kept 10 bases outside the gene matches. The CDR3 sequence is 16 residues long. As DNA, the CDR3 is TGTGCCAGAAGCTTGGAACTAACGACAGGGGAGGATGGCTACACCTTC. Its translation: CARSLELTTGEDGYTF.

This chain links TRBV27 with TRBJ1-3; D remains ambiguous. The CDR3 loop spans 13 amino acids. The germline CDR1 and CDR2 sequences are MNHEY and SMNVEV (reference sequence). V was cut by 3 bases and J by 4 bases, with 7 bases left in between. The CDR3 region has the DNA TGTGCCAGCAGTTTGGGGAGGGGAAACACCATATATTTT. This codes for CASSLGRGNTIYF.